The 8 T cell receptor beta chains below were found in one sample sequenced in a study of shared clonotypes between healthy human individuals. Using immunoSEQ multiplex PCR, the repertoire was profiled, and TCRdb retains in-frame clones only, with some absent. The table lists about 600,000 clones, about 95% of them singletons, with 0.095% to 0.12% in the top ten. Naivety among CD8 cells was defined by CD45RO negativity and positive CCR7 selection, thereby excluding terminally differentiated effector memory CD45RA+ cells. The sequencing input was naive CD8+ T cells sorted from blood. The receptors were sampled from a woman aged 25 to 45 in good health.

As to this clone: Other DNA sequences in this specimen translate into the identical CDR3. The chain employs TRBV27 and TRBJ2-7; a possible D gene is TRBD1 (6 bases). CDR1 is MNHEY, CDR2 SMNVEV, per germline (reference sequence). The CDR3 is 13 amino acids. The V end lost 6 bases, the J end lost 2 bases, and 11 bases lay between the germline ends. CDR3 residues: CASSLGQTYEQYF. CDR3 DNA sequence: TGTGCCAGCAGCCTGGGACAAACCTACGAGCAGTACTTC.

This chain links TRBV7-3 with TRBJ2-2, with 7 bases aligning to TRBD2. The germline V gene encodes CDR1 SGHTA and CDR2 FQGTGA. The CDR3 extends over 13 amino acids. J lost 6 bases, V lost 5 bases, and 3 bases had no gene match. The CDR3 region has the DNA TGTGCCAGCAGCCCCCTAGCGGCCGGGGAGCTGTTTTTT. It specifies CASSPLAAGELFF.

The rearrangement uses TRBV5-6 and TRBJ1-6; D is ambiguous. The germline gives CDR1 SGHDT, CDR2 YYEEEE. The length of the CDR3 is 14 residues. V dropped 0 bases and J dropped 6 bases, with 7 bases sitting between them. The CDR3 loop is CASSLEWGNSPLHF. The DNA of the CDR3 is TGTGCCAGCAGCTTGGAGTGGGGTAATTCACCCCTCCACTTT.

This chain uses TRBV28 with TRBJ2-7; 11 nucleotides match TRBD2. Germline V gives CDR1 MDHEN, CDR2 SYDVKM. J gave up 6 bases and V 6 bases, and 25 bases lay outside the gene matches. The CDR3 runs to 20 residues. CDR3 sequence: CASSPLQVAGGFGNTGEQYF. The CDR3 nucleotides read TGTGCCAGCAGCCCACTCCAGGTAGCGGGAGGGTTCGGCAACACTGGCGAGCAGTACTTC.

The chain couples TRBV5-5 to TRBJ1-5; TRBD1 matches 9 bases. This CDR3 has 15 residues. Per the germline V gene, CDR1 is SGHKS and CDR2 is YYEKEE (reference sequence). V was clipped by 4 bases and J by 7 bases; unmatched bases: 9. Here the CDR3 DNA reads TGTGCCAGCAGCAAATGGACAGGGGAGGGACAGCCCCAGCATTTT. It yields the protein CASSKWTGEGQPQHF. The full variable domain, rest sourced from reference TRBV5-5 and TRBJ1-5, is DAGVTQSPTHLIKTRGQQVTLRCSPISGHKSVSWYQQVLGQGPQFIFQYYEKEERGRGNFPDRFSARQFPNYSSELNVNALLLGDSALYLCASSKWTGEGQPQHFGDGTRLSIL.

The genes are TRBV27 and TRBJ1-1; 11 bases fit TRBD1. Looked up from germline, CDR1 is MNHEY and CDR2 is SMNVEV (reference sequence). V was clipped by 5 bases and J by 7 bases; unmatched bases: 6. The CDR3 extends over 14 amino acids. CDR3 amino acids: CASSMGQGVGEAFF. CDR3 nucleotide sequence: TGTGCCAGCAGTATGGGACAGGGGGTCGGTGAAGCTTTCTTT.

The chain employs TRBV5-8 and TRBJ2-7; D may be TRBD1 or TRBD2 (5 bases each). Germline lookup yields CDR1 SGHTS and CDR2 YDEGEE. The CDR3 is made up of 17 amino acids. The germline V and J ends were trimmed by 1 base and 0 bases, with 17 bases remaining between them. The CDR3 protein is CASSLRAGTSGSYEQYF. CDR3 DNA sequence: TGTGCCAGCAGCTTGCGCGCAGGGACGTCGGGCTCCTACGAGCAGTACTTC.

Details on this clone: Other DNA sequences of this sample code for an identical CDR3. The rearrangement joins TRBV27 to TRBJ2-1; either TRBD1 or TRBD2 may supply D (6 bases each). Germline V gene lookup returns CDR1 MNHEY and CDR2 SMNVEV (reference sequence). The ends were cut back, 3 bases at V and 8 bases at J, with 8 bases in the middle. The CDR3 covers 12 residues. The CDR3 spells CASSFGGDEQFF. The CDR3 nucleotides are TGTGCCAGCAGTTTCGGGGGCGATGAGCAGTTCTTC.